This T cell receptor beta chain was retrieved from a study of cytomegalovirus exposure and HLA in healthy donors. Overall study context: Earlier work reported approximately 100 million unique TCR beta sequences from 180 million or so T cells.

The primer mix had 60 Vbeta and 13 Jbeta primers. Repertoires were generated with immunoSEQ multiplex PCR, while TCRdb's copy carries only in-frame clones and drops some. The sample consists of 100,000 to 150,000 clones, about 80% of them appearing once. On this clone: The antigen is unknown.

General study findings and limits: Immune exposure information available was restricted to CMV serostatus.

V trimming: 5 bases; J trimming: 3 bases; junction bases outside the gene matches: 15. The CDR3 runs to 17 residues. Germline V CDR1 and CDR2: MNHEY, SMNVEV (reference sequence). This clonotype was obtained from a man aged 50 to 59 in good health and CMV-seropositive. V gene TRBV27 combines with J gene TRBJ2-7; 8 positions match TRBD1. The sequencing sample was made of PBMCs. For the CDR3, the DNA is TGTGCCAGCAGTCGGGACCCTTCGGGACAGGTCAGCTACGAGCAGTACTTC. Its translation: CASSRDPSGQVSYEQYF.